The count of the clone carrying this T cell receptor beta chain is one. An end of the junction differs from the germline gene, which may be a read error. These data originate in a study of blood T cell repertoires in COVID-19. Looking at the study overall: Samples of COVID-19 (acute and convalescent) were obtained from the United States, Italy and Spain. PBMCs, B-cell-depleted T cells, or T cells were the source of the cDNA or gDNA that made up the material.

Germline CDR1 LNHDA, CDR2 SQIVND (reference sequence). The CDR3 spans 15 residues. In the original processing: Estimates of nucleated cell counts were drawn from the amplification of reference gene primers. Clones were read by immunoSEQ multiplex PCR, and TCRdb kept only the in-frame ones, dropping some. The V and J calls and the clone size are those of that table, but D and trimming were determined from the DNA. The sample records hundreds of thousands of clones, 70% to 90% being singletons. Material: peripheral blood. The TCR originated in a man between 18 and 29 years old with active or convalescent COVID-19. V usage is TRBV19 and J usage is TRBJ2-7, with D possibly matching TRBD2 (6 bases). In DNA, the CDR3 is TGTGCCGGTAGTATCCGAATTGGAGGGATGGGCGAGCAGTACTTC. It yields the protein CAGSIRIGGMGEQYF.